The clone carrying this T cell receptor (beta chain) was picked up a small number of times. Its specificity is not known. The approximately 120-subject validation cohort, separate from the approximately 670-subject first cohort, included the donors. This sample is drawn from a study of cytomegalovirus exposure and HLA in healthy donors. Study-wide background: A later analysis reported the same platform for the roughly 120 validation repertoires and the roughly 700 first-cohort repertoires. General study points: Altogether, more than 150 TCR beta chains were recorded as cytomegalovirus-associated. There were some public TCRs occurring in many donors, but most TCR sequences were rare.

Here immunoSEQ multiplex PCR was the method, and the copy in TCRdb shows in-frame clones only, minus some. The profile shows roughly 95,000 clones, roughly 85% of them singletons. CDR3 length equals 16 residues. V lost 3 bases and J lost 4; bases outside the gene matches: 8. Germline assignment: CDR1 MNHNS and CDR2 SASEGT. Sequencing input: PBMCs. The receptor's source is a young man in good health and CMV-seropositive. The chain employs TRBV6-1 and TRBJ1-4; 7 positions agree with TRBD1. The CDR3 DNA reads as TGTGCCAGCAGTGATCTTCGGACAGGACGTAATGAAAAACTGTTTTTT. Protein sequence: CASSDLRTGRNEKLFF.